This entry features one T cell receptor beta chain sequence. Its specificity is not known. Looked up from germline, CDR1 is MNHNS and CDR2 is SASEGT. The CDR3 loop spans 14 amino acids. V lost 7 bases to trimming and J lost 4 bases, with 16 bases between them. Profiling relied on immunoSEQ multiplex PCR, and the TCRdb table lists in-frame clones only, not all of them. The data show about 140,000 clones, roughly 86% seen once. The data are from a study of cytomegalovirus exposure and HLA in healthy donors. Notes on the study in general: It was found in a later analysis that first-cohort TCR clusters tended to co-occur in the 95 to 150 validation repertoires. Reports showed the classifier diagnosing cytomegalovirus status with high specificity and sensitivity. There were around 160 TCR beta chains listed as cytomegalovirus-associated. Three chains linked to CMV were shown in vitro to be specific for CMV antigens.

The chain links TRBV6-1 to TRBJ1-2; maybe TRBD1 (5 bases). The receptor was isolated from a man aged 18 to 29 in good health and CMV-seropositive. The sequencing sample was made of PBMCs. CDR3 residues: CASTLWTNSYGYTF. CDR3 DNA sequence: TGTGCCAGCACCCTATGGACAAACTCCTATGGCTACACCTTC.